One TCR beta chain is described in this entry. Its antigen is as yet unknown. This record belongs to a study of cytomegalovirus exposure and HLA in healthy donors. Overall study findings and caveats: An analysis done earlier found most TCR beta V segments productive about 87% or about 30% of the time. V segments that were indistinguishable, TRBV6-2 and TRBV6-3 among them, were omitted from analysis.

The trim removed 5 bases at V and 6 bases at J, leaving 6 bases unmatched. Germline-derived CDR1 and CDR2 are MNHEY and SMNVEV (reference sequence). The CDR3 is made up of 14 amino acids. Use of 60 Vbeta and 13 Jbeta primers characterized the PCR. Sequencing used immunoSEQ multiplex PCR; TCRdb keeps in-frame clones, though not all of them. The table records more than 100,000 clones, around 77% of them present only once. Nobody recorded the CMV serostatus of this donor. This sequence was found in a human donor in good health. V and J are TRBV27 and TRBJ2-7, with 11 bases identical to TRBD1. Sequencing was done on a sample of PBMCs. In DNA, the CDR3 is TGTGCCAGCAGTAGGGACAGGGGGGTCTCCGAGCAGTACTTC. Translated, it gives CASSRDRGVSEQYF.